These T cell receptor beta chains were read from a single sample in a study of long-term antiretroviral therapy in people with HIV. Here immunoSEQ multiplex PCR was the method, and the copy in TCRdb shows in-frame clones only, minus some. The sample lists 25,000 to 35,000 clones; 80% to 90% were seen once. Sequenced here: unsorted PBMCs, sampled 0.8 years before starting antiretroviral therapy. These receptors all come from a man aged 18 to 29 with HIV. Both conserved end residues are trimmed from each CDR3. The D gene is left open where the match is weak.

CDR3 protein: ASSLGQGYSPLH; J gene: TRBJ1-6; V gene: TRBV7-9; D gene: TRBD1
CDR3 protein: ASSDLAGDYNEQF; J gene: TRBJ2-1; V gene: TRBV14; D gene: TRBD2
CDR3 protein: ASSLGNGLSYEQY; J gene: TRBJ2-7; V gene: TRBV27; D gene: NA
CDR3 protein: ASSLEPRGGAGYGYT; J gene: TRBJ1-2; V gene: TRBV7-2; D gene: TRBD1
CDR3 protein: ASSLSGIEAF; J gene: TRBJ1-1; V gene: TRBV13; D gene: NA
CDR3 protein: ASSYSSTDTQY; J gene: TRBJ2-3; V gene: TRBV6-5; D gene: NA
CDR3 protein: ASSQGGFATDTQY; J gene: TRBJ2-3; V gene: TRBV14; D gene: NA
CDR3 protein: ASSQEQGLGSDTQY; J gene: TRBJ2-3; V gene: TRBV4-2; D gene: TRBD2
CDR3 protein: ASRRMEGLAGFPSTDTQY; J gene: TRBJ2-3; V gene: TRBV2; D gene: TRBD2
CDR3 protein: ASKADMNTEAF; J gene: TRBJ1-1; V gene: TRBV28; D gene: NA
CDR3 protein: ASSIQSISSGNTIY; J gene: TRBJ1-3; V gene: TRBV9; D gene: NA
CDR3 protein: ASSRPGTGSEKLF; J gene: TRBJ1-4; V gene: TRBV7-2; D gene: TRBD1
CDR3 protein: ASSIGGTGETGELF; J gene: TRBJ2-2; V gene: TRBV19; D gene: TRBD1
CDR3 protein: ASSALVQGEQF; J gene: TRBJ2-1; V gene: TRBV25-1; D gene: NA
CDR3 protein: ASRIQGASSTQH; J gene: TRBJ1-5; V gene: TRBV19; D gene: TRBD1
CDR3 protein: ASRNAGGNTIY; J gene: TRBJ1-3; V gene: TRBV6-5; D gene: NA
CDR3 protein: ASSPLGQRSGNTIY; J gene: TRBJ1-3; V gene: TRBV18; D gene: NA
CDR3 protein: ASSFAQNTGELF; J gene: TRBJ2-2; V gene: TRBV5-1; D gene: NA
CDR3 protein: ASSLRRAENEQY; J gene: TRBJ2-7; V gene: TRBV7-6; D gene: NA
CDR3 protein: ASSLELGYVGTGYEAF; J gene: TRBJ1-1; V gene: TRBV11-2; D gene: TRBD1
CDR3 protein: ASFQLAGAKYNEQF; J gene: TRBJ2-1; V gene: TRBV27; D gene: TRBD2
CDR3 protein: ASSRGQGALGSGANVLT; J gene: TRBJ2-6; V gene: TRBV4-3; D gene: TRBD1
CDR3 protein: ATGLRVVTSQDTQY; J gene: TRBJ2-3; V gene: TRBV7-9; D gene: NA